A selection of T cell receptor beta chains follows, all from one sample in a study of blood T cell repertoires in COVID-19. Assay used: immunoSEQ multiplex PCR; TCRdb lists only in-frame clones, some missing. The sample has over 120,000 clones; 70% to 90% are singletons. Sequencing was carried out using peripheral blood. The receptor source for this set is a man between 65 and 79 years old with acute or convalescent COVID-19. Each CDR3 is given with its conserved first and last residue. The order of the fields is clone size, V gene, J gene, D gene, CDR3 protein, CDR3 DNA. The D gene is left open where the match is weak. Part of the rows lack a size; the others show once, few, many or a class for expanded clones.

clone size: .; V gene: TRBV6-4; J gene: TRBJ2-3; D gene: .; CDR3 protein: CASSESVEGSQYF; CDR3 DNA: TGTGCCAGCAGTGAAAGCGTAGAGGGCTCGCAGTATTTT
clone size: .; V gene: TRBV5-4; J gene: TRBJ2-2; D gene: TRBD1; CDR3 protein: CASRQNRGADTGELFF; CDR3 DNA: TGTGCCAGCAGACAGAACAGGGGCGCGGACACCGGGGAGCTGTTTTTT
clone size: .; V gene: TRBV2; J gene: TRBJ2-3; D gene: TRBD2; CDR3 protein: CASSETSAYTDTQYF; CDR3 DNA: TGTGCCAGCAGTGAGACTAGCGCCTACACAGATACGCAGTATTTT
clone size: .; V gene: TRBV19; J gene: TRBJ1-1; D gene: .; CDR3 protein: CASSITPRGTEAFF; CDR3 DNA: TGTGCCAGTAGTATCACACCCCGCGGGACTGAAGCTTTCTTT
clone size: once; V gene: TRBV10-3; J gene: TRBJ2-7; D gene: .; CDR3 protein: CAISESTTTYEQYF; CDR3 DNA: TGTGCCATCAGTGAGTCGACGACAACCTACGAGCAGTACTTC
clone size: .; V gene: TRBV7-9; J gene: TRBJ1-4; D gene: TRBD1; CDR3 protein: CASSSGQGVVNEKLFF; CDR3 DNA: TGTGCCAGCAGCTCCGGACAGGGTGTAGTTAATGAAAAACTGTTTTTT
clone size: .; V gene: TRBV10-2; J gene: TRBJ2-5; D gene: TRBD2; CDR3 protein: CASNGLAEETQYF; CDR3 DNA: TGCGCCAGCAACGGACTAGCGGAAGAGACCCAGTACTTC
clone size: .; V gene: TRBV6-5; J gene: TRBJ2-7; D gene: TRBD2; CDR3 protein: CASSPTSGRAYEQYF; CDR3 DNA: TGTGCCAGCAGTCCGACTAGCGGGAGGGCCTACGAGCAGTACTTC
clone size: .; V gene: TRBV3-1/TRBV3-2; J gene: TRBJ1-5; D gene: .; CDR3 protein: CASSQGWKRSQPQHF; CDR3 DNA: TGTGCCAGCAGCCAAGGGTGGAAGAGGAGTCAGCCCCAGCATTTT
clone size: .; V gene: TRBV7-8; J gene: TRBJ2-3; D gene: TRBD2; CDR3 protein: CASSRGRTSSRDTQYF; CDR3 DNA: TGTGCCAGCAGCCGCGGGAGGACAAGTTCACGAGATACGCAGTATTTT
clone size: .; V gene: TRBV15; J gene: TRBJ1-6; D gene: .; CDR3 protein: CATSRGGGNSPLHF; CDR3 DNA: TGTGCCACCAGCAGAGGGGGAGGAAATTCACCCCTCCACTTT
clone size: .; V gene: TRBV28; J gene: TRBJ2-1; D gene: TRBD2; CDR3 protein: CASKTAGGSYNEQFF; CDR3 DNA: TGTGCCAGCAAAACTGCGGGGGGGTCTTACAATGAGCAGTTCTTC
clone size: .; V gene: TRBV29-1; J gene: TRBJ2-6; D gene: .; CDR3 protein: CSVRKGLGSGANVLTF; CDR3 DNA: TGCAGCGTTAGGAAGGGGCTCGGCTCTGGGGCCAACGTCCTGACTTTC
clone size: .; V gene: TRBV2; J gene: TRBJ1-6; D gene: .; CDR3 protein: CASSRGEESPLHF; CDR3 DNA: TGTGCCAGCAGCCGGGGGGAGGAATCACCCCTCCACTTT
clone size: .; V gene: TRBV28; J gene: TRBJ2-3; D gene: .; CDR3 protein: CASSLPGLRTDTQYF; CDR3 DNA: TGTGCCAGCAGTCTACCGGGACTCCGGACAGATACGCAGTATTTT
clone size: .; V gene: TRBV6-1; J gene: TRBJ1-5; D gene: TRBD1; CDR3 protein: CASKAGGLQQPQHF; CDR3 DNA: TGTGCCAGCAAGGCAGGGGGCCTCCAGCAGCCCCAGCATTTT
clone size: .; V gene: TRBV7-2; J gene: TRBJ2-7; D gene: TRBD2; CDR3 protein: CASSLVYGGADEQYF; CDR3 DNA: TGTGCCAGCAGCTTAGTTTACGGGGGGGCCGACGAGCAGTACTTC
clone size: .; V gene: TRBV18; J gene: TRBJ2-3; D gene: TRBD2; CDR3 protein: CASSRRGAPDTQYF; CDR3 DNA: TGTGCCAGCTCACGGCGGGGGGCCCCAGATACGCAGTATTTT
clone size: .; V gene: TRBV24-1; J gene: TRBJ2-3; D gene: .; CDR3 protein: CATSDSRGGADTQYF; CDR3 DNA: TGTGCCACCAGTGATTCAAGGGGTGGAGCAGATACGCAGTATTTT
clone size: once; V gene: TRBV24-1; J gene: TRBJ2-2; D gene: TRBD2; CDR3 protein: CATSPLAGGTRAASTGELFF; CDR3 DNA: TGTGCCACGTCACCGTTAGCGGGAGGGACACGGGCTGCGAGCACCGGGGAGCTGTTTTTT
clone size: .; V gene: TRBV4-1; J gene: TRBJ1-2; D gene: .; CDR3 protein: CASSQASGFYGYTF; CDR3 DNA: TGCGCCAGCAGCCAAGCCAGCGGTTTCTATGGCTACACCTTC
clone size: .; V gene: TRBV15; J gene: TRBJ1-4; D gene: .; CDR3 protein: CATSRVRNNEKLFF; CDR3 DNA: TGTGCCACCAGCAGAGTCAGGAATAATGAAAAACTGTTTTTT
clone size: once; V gene: TRBV5-4; J gene: TRBJ2-3; D gene: .; CDR3 protein: CASSEDMYADTQYF; CDR3 DNA: TGTGCCAGCAGCGAGGATATGTACGCAGATACGCAGTATTTT
clone size: .; V gene: TRBV3-1/TRBV3-2; J gene: TRBJ2-1; D gene: .; CDR3 protein: CASSQAERYYNEQFF; CDR3 DNA: TGTGCCAGCAGCCAAGCGGAGCGGTATTACAATGAGCAGTTCTTC
clone size: .; V gene: TRBV3-1/TRBV3-2; J gene: TRBJ2-7; D gene: TRBD1; CDR3 protein: CASSQDGTARRISF; CDR3 DNA: TGTGCCAGCAGCCAAGACGGGACAGCCCGTCGAATTTCCTTC
clone size: .; V gene: TRBV6-5; J gene: TRBJ1-2; D gene: .; CDR3 protein: CASSYSMTNYGYTF; CDR3 DNA: TGTGCCAGCAGTTACTCGATGACAAACTATGGCTACACCTTC
clone size: .; V gene: TRBV3-1/TRBV3-2; J gene: TRBJ2-2; D gene: .; CDR3 protein: CASSLMNTGELFF; CDR3 DNA: TGTGCCAGCAGCCTCATGAACACCGGGGAGCTGTTTTTT
clone size: .; V gene: TRBV6-5; J gene: TRBJ2-5; D gene: TRBD1; CDR3 protein: CASSRDRALQETQYF; CDR3 DNA: TGTGCCAGCAGTAGAGACAGGGCGCTCCAGGAGACCCAGTACTTC